This is a list of T cell receptor beta chains from one sample in a study of a mutant IDH1 vaccine in newly diagnosed glioma. Profiled with immunoSEQ multiplex PCR; TCRdb holds only in-frame clones, not every one. Seen here are tens of thousands of clones, approximately 81% observed once, and the top ten hold 4.7%. These receptors have no known antigen. The sample was PBMCs, taken from a glioma patient whose treatment included an IDH1 peptide vaccine. These receptors all come from a woman in her 40s with glioma. Some clones in this sample may be carry-over from other donors' samples. The CDR3 runs from the conserved cysteine through the conserved F or W. Each record gives: clone size, CDR3 length, V gene, J gene, D gene, CDR3 protein, CDR3 DNA. The D gene is left open where the match is weak. The size of a clone is reported for some rows only, either as once, few or many, or as a class for expanded clones.

>-|15|TRBV4-2|TRBJ2-1|TRBD2
CASSQGLAVSNEQFF
TGTGCCAGCAGCCAAGGACTAGCGGTAAGCAATGAGCAGTTCTTC
>-|12|TRBV29-1|TRBJ1-2|-
CSAAGTIYGYTF
TGCAGCGCCGCCGGGACAATCTATGGCTACACCTTC
>-|11|TRBV25-1|TRBJ1-2|-
CASSEGGGYTF
TGTGCCAGCAGTGAAGGGGGTGGCTACACCTTC
>-|11|TRBV2|TRBJ2-3|-
CASTYTDTQYF
TGTGCCAGCACCTACACGGATACGCAGTATTTT
>-|15|TRBV5-1|TRBJ2-3|TRBD2
CASRSRLAGVDTQYF
TGCGCCAGCAGATCGCGACTAGCGGGAGTAGATACGCAGTATTTT
>-|17|TRBV4-1|TRBJ2-1|TRBD2
CASSLPLAGGDRNEQFF
TGCGCCAGCAGCCTTCCTCTAGCGGGAGGGGATCGGAATGAGCAGTTCTTC
>-|15|TRBV5-1|TRBJ1-3|TRBD1
CASSLGDRSGNTIYF
TGCGCCAGCAGCTTGGGGGACAGATCTGGAAACACCATATATTTT
>-|16|TRBV5-1|TRBJ1-2|TRBD1
CASSLPGQGAADGYTF
TGCGCCAGCAGTTTACCGGGACAGGGGGCCGCGGATGGCTACACCTTC
>-|11|TRBV28|TRBJ1-2|-
CASSQEFGYTF
TGTGCCAGCAGTCAGGAGTTCGGCTACACCTTC
>-|14|TRBV27|TRBJ2-1|TRBD2
CASSYSGRPYEQFF
TGTGCCAGCAGTTACAGCGGGAGGCCCTATGAGCAGTTCTTC
>-|15|TRBV19|TRBJ2-7|-
CASSSWRSASYEQYF
TGTGCCAGTAGTAGCTGGAGGTCAGCTTCCTACGAGCAGTACTTC
>-|16|TRBV2|TRBJ2-7|-
CASSAFGVSSSYEQYF
TGTGCCAGCAGTGCATTCGGGGTTTCTAGCTCCTACGAGCAGTACTTC
>-|14|TRBV9|TRBJ1-5|-
CASSSSWGNQPQHF
TGTGCCAGCAGCTCCTCCTGGGGCAATCAGCCCCAGCATTTT
>-|17|TRBV5-1|TRBJ2-3|TRBD1
CASSFSTGSLRRAAQYF
TGCGCCAGCAGCTTCTCGACAGGGTCCCTTCGCAGGGCGGCGCAGTATTTT
>-|12|TRBV5-4|TRBJ1-2|-
CASSFDNYGYTF
TGTGCCAGCAGCTTTGACAACTATGGCTACACCTTC
>few|13|TRBV10-3|TRBJ1-1|-
CAISESDNTEAFF
TGTGCCATCAGTGAGTCAGACAACACTGAAGCTTTCTTT
>few|12|TRBV10-3|TRBJ1-2|-
CAISRTNYGYTF
TGTGCCATCTCAAGGACGAACTATGGCTACACCTTC
>once|15|TRBV10-1|TRBJ2-1|-
CASSCPGLELHEQFF
TGCGCCAGCAGTTGTCCGGGCCTCGAACTTCATGAGCAGTTCTTC
>-|13|TRBV6-5|TRBJ1-2|-
CASSEAGDYGYTF
TGTGCCAGCAGCGAAGCAGGGGACTATGGCTACACCTTC
>few|14|TRBV28|TRBJ1-3|-
CASTEASPGNTIYF
TGTGCCAGCACGGAAGCGAGCCCTGGAAACACCATATATTTT
>few|16|TRBV6-5|TRBJ2-4|-
CASSYGAELAKNIQYF
TGTGCCAGCAGTTACGGGGCAGAGCTAGCCAAAAACATTCAGTACTTC
>-|13|TRBV7-9|TRBJ2-3|-
CASSGRRTDTQYF
TGTGCCAGCAGCGGGAGGAGGACAGATACGCAGTATTTT
>-|14|TRBV6-1|TRBJ1-2|-
CASLARERAGGYTF
TGTGCCAGCCTGGCCCGGGAGAGGGCGGGAGGCTACACCTTC
>-|14|TRBV5-1|TRBJ1-3|-
CASADGQRIDTIYF
TGCGCCAGCGCCGACGGACAGCGTATAGACACCATATATTTT
>-|15|TRBV7-9|TRBJ2-1|TRBD2
CASSPLAGSYNEQFF
TGTGCCAGCAGCCCCCTAGCGGGTTCTTACAATGAGCAGTTCTTC
>-|14|TRBV6-5|TRBJ2-1|TRBD2
CASSYQLAENEQFF
TGTGCCAGCAGTTATCAACTAGCGGAGAATGAGCAGTTCTTC
>once|16|TRBV7-2|TRBJ1-2|-
CASSPTGLGLGYGYTF
TGTGCCAGCAGCCCAACAGGGCTCGGCTTAGGCTATGGCTACACCTTC
>few|17|TRBV7-9|TRBJ2-2|-
CASSPQVGGANTGELFF
TGTGCCAGCAGCCCCCAGGTAGGGGGGGCGAACACCGGGGAGCTGTTTTTT
>-|16|TRBV11-1|TRBJ2-4|-
CASSLDSHLAKNIQYF
TGTGCCAGCAGCTTAGACAGTCATCTAGCCAAAAACATTCAGTACTTC
>-|14|TRBV14|TRBJ2-7|-
CASSPAVAPYEQYF
TGTGCCAGCAGCCCGGCGGTAGCCCCCTACGAGCAGTACTTC
>-|16|TRBV4-3|TRBJ1-4|-
CASSQDGPGAKEKLFF
TGCGCCAGCAGCCAAGATGGCCCCGGGGCTAAAGAAAAACTGTTTTTT
>-|15|TRBV6-1|TRBJ2-2|TRBD1
CASSELGQTSGELFF
TGTGCCAGCAGTGAATTGGGACAGACCTCCGGGGAGCTGTTTTTT
>-|14|TRBV6-5|TRBJ2-3|-
CASKEDGRADTQYF
TGTGCCAGCAAGGAGGACGGGAGAGCAGATACGCAGTATTTT
>-|15|TRBV7-2|TRBJ1-4|TRBD1
CASSIGTGGPEKLFF
TGTGCCAGCAGCATCGGGACAGGGGGGCCCGAAAAACTGTTTTTT
>-|16|TRBV7-2|TRBJ1-5|-
CASSLALKGGNQPQHF
TGTGCCAGCAGCCTAGCACTCAAGGGAGGGAATCAGCCCCAGCATTTT
>few|13|TRBV7-2|TRBJ1-2|TRBD1
CASRSQGANGYTF
TGTGCCAGCAGATCACAGGGGGCGAATGGCTACACCTTC
>few|15|TRBV7-9|TRBJ1-6|TRBD1
CASSPDRGGNSPLHF
TGTGCCAGCAGCCCAGACAGGGGGGGCAATTCACCCCTCCACTTT
>-|13|TRBV28|TRBJ2-1|-
CASARPLYNEQFF
TGTGCCAGCGCCCGCCCCCTCTACAATGAGCAGTTCTTC
>-|13|TRBV5-1|TRBJ2-5|TRBD1
CASTGRGPETQYF
TGCGCCAGCACGGGCAGGGGGCCGGAGACCCAGTACTTC
>-|14|TRBV16|TRBJ2-7|-
CASSQSSTYYEQYF
TGTGCCAGCAGCCAATCGTCCACCTACTACGAGCAGTACTTC
>-|16|TRBV25-1|TRBJ2-5|TRBD1
CASSETIQGVKETQYF
TGTGCCAGCAGTGAAACAATACAGGGGGTGAAAGAGACCCAGTACTTC
>-|16|TRBV5-1|TRBJ2-3|-
CASSLTDGYLGDTQYF
TGCGCCAGCAGCTTGACGGACGGATATCTCGGAGATACGCAGTATTTT
>once|15|TRBV7-6|TRBJ2-2|-
CASSNSYKNTGELFF
TGTGCCAGCAGCAATTCCTACAAAAACACCGGGGAGCTGTTTTTT
>-|15|TRBV2|TRBJ2-7|-
CASSGVGRLAYEQYF
TGTGCCAGCAGTGGAGTCGGCAGGTTGGCCTACGAGCAGTACTTC
>-|13|TRBV7-2|TRBJ2-4|-
CASSLASRDIQYF
TGTGCCAGCAGCTTAGCCTCCCGCGACATTCAGTACTTC
>-|15|TRBV7-3|TRBJ1-2|-
CASSLNGGGGYGYTF
TGTGCCAGCAGCTTAAATGGGGGGGGTGGCTATGGCTACACCTTC
>-|16|TRBV19|TRBJ1-3|-
CASSRARTNSGNTIYF
TGTGCCAGTAGTCGGGCCAGAACTAACTCTGGAAACACCATATATTTT
>-|11|TRBV20-1|TRBJ2-7|-
CSGGGALEQYF
TGCAGTGGTGGGGGGGCGCTCGAGCAGTACTTC
>-|15|TRBV6-1|TRBJ2-6|-
CASSEVNSGANVLTF
TGTGCCAGCAGTGAAGTGAACTCTGGGGCCAACGTCCTGACTTTC
>-|15|TRBV6-5|TRBJ2-7|TRBD1
CASSSQGASAYEQYF
TGTGCCAGCAGCTCTCAGGGGGCCTCGGCCTACGAGCAGTACTTC